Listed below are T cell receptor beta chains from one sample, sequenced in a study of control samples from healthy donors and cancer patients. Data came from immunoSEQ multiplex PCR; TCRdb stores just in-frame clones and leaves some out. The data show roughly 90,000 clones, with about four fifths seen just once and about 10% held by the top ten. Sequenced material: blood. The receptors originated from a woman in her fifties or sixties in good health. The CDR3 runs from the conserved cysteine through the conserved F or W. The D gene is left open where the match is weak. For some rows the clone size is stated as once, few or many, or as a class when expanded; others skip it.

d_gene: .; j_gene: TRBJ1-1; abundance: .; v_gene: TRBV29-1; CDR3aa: CSGTPTAVYTEAFF; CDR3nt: TGCAGCGGAACCCCTACAGCGGTTTACACTGAAGCTTTCTTT
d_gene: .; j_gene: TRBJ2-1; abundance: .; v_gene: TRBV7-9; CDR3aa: CASSLEAEQFF; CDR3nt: TGTGCCAGCAGCTTGGAAGCTGAGCAGTTCTTC
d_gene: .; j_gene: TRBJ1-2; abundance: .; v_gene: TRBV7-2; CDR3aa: CASSSQSSNYGYTF; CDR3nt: TGTGCCAGCAGCTCCCAGAGCAGTAACTATGGCTACACCTTC
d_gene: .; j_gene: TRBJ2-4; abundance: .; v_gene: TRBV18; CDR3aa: CASSPDVAKNIQYF; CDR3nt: TGTGCCAGCTCCCCGGACGTCGCCAAAAACATTCAGTACTTC
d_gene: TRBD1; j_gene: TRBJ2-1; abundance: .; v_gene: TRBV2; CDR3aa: CASSTGTGGDEQFF; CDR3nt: TGTGCCAGCAGCACCGGGACAGGAGGCGATGAGCAGTTCTTC
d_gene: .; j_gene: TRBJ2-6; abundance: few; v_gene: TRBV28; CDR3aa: CASSPGVSGANVLTF; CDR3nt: TGTGCCAGCAGTCCTGGGGTCTCTGGGGCCAACGTCCTGACTTTC
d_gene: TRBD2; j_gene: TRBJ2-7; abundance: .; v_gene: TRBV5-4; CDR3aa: CASSFSSGSRGQYF; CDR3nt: TGTGCCAGCAGCTTTTCTAGCGGGAGTCGTGGGCAGTACTTC
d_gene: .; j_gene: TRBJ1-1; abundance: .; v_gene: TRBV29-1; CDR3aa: CSVTRSPTVGSAEAFF; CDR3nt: TGCAGCGTTACGCGCTCGCCGACAGTCGGGAGCGCTGAAGCTTTCTTT
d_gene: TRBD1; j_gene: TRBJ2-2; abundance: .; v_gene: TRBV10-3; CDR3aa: CAIRQGAQGTGELFF; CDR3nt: TGTGCCATCAGGCAGGGGGCGCAGGGGACCGGGGAGCTGTTTTTT
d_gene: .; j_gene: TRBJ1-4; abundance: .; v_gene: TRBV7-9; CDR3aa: CASSLNTLSEKLFF; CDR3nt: TGTGCCAGCAGCTTAAATACTCTTAGTGAAAAACTGTTTTTT
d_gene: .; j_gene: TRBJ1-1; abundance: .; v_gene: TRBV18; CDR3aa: CASSPAIMNTEAFF; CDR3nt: TGTGCCAGCTCACCAGCCATAATGAACACTGAAGCTTTCTTT
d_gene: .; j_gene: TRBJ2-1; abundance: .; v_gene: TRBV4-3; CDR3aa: CASSLSAASYNEQFF; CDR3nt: TGCGCCAGCAGCCTCTCGGCGGCCTCCTACAATGAGCAGTTCTTC
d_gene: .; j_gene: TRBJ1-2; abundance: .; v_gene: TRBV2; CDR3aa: CASSTPTTPGYTF; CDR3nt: TGTGCCAGCAGTACCCCCACAACCCCCGGCTACACCTTC
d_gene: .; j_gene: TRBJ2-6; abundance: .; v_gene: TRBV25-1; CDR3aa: CASSDNPSGAGANVLTF; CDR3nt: TGTGCCAGCAGTGATAACCCTTCAGGGGCTGGGGCCAACGTCCTGACTTTC
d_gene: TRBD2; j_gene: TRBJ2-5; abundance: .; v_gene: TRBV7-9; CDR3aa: CASSRVAGSKETQYF; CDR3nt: TGTGCCAGCAGCAGAGTAGCGGGATCAAAAGAGACCCAGTACTTC
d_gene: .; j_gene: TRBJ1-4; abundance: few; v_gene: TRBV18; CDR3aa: CASSQPGQPNEKLFF; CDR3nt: TGTGCCAGCTCACAACCGGGACAACCTAATGAAAAACTGTTTTTT
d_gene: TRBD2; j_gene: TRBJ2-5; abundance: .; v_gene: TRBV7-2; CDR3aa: CASSRRGTSGGQQETQYF; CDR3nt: TGTGCCAGCAGCCGCAGGGGGACTAGCGGGGGGCAACAAGAGACCCAGTACTTC
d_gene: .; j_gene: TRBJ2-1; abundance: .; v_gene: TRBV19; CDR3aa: CASSLYGLPYNEQFF; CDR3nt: TGTGCCAGTAGCCTATATGGGTTACCCTACAATGAGCAGTTCTTC
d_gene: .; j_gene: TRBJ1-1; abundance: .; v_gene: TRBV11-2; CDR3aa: CASSSVEENTEAFF; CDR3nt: TGTGCCAGCAGCTCGGTTGAGGAGAACACTGAAGCTTTCTTT
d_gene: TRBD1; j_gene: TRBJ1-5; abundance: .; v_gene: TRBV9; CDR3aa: CASSPLGTAGGRQPQHF; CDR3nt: TGTGCCAGCAGCCCGCTCGGGACAGCCGGGGGGAGACAGCCCCAGCATTTT
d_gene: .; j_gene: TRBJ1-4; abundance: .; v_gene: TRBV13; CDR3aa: CASSLRATNEKLFF; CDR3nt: TGTGCCAGCAGCTTACGAGCAACTAATGAAAAACTGTTTTTT
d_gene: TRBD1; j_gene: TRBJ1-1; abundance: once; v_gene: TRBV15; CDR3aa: CATSQGTGGLMNTEAFF; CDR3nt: TGTGCCACCAGCCAGGGGACAGGGGGACTCATGAACACTGAAGCTTTCTTT
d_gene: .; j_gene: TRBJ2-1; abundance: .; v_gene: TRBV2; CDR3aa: CASLRPGRDEQFF; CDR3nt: TGTGCCAGCTTGAGACCAGGCCGCGATGAGCAGTTCTTC
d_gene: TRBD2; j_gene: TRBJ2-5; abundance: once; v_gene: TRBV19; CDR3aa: CASSIGLGLAVQETQYF; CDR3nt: TGTGCCAGTAGTATAGGCCTCGGACTAGCGGTTCAAGAGACCCAGTACTTC
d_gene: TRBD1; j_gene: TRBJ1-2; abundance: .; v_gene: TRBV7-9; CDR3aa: CASSLWDSGLGGYTF; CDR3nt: TGTGCCAGCAGCCTGTGGGACAGCGGACTAGGAGGCTACACCTTC
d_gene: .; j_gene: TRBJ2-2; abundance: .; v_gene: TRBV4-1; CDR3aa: CASSSRDSGLNTGELFF; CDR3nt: TGCGCCAGCAGCTCCCGGGACAGCGGGTTGAACACCGGGGAGCTGTTTTTT
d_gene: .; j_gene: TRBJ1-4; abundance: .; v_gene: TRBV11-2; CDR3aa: CASSSQGSATNEKLFF; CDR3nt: TGTGCCAGCAGCTCTCAGGGGTCGGCAACTAATGAAAAACTGTTTTTT
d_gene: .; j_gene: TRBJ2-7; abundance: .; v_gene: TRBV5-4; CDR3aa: CASSTGSSISYEQYF; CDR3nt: TGTGCCAGCAGCACCGGGTCCTCGATCTCCTACGAGCAGTACTTC
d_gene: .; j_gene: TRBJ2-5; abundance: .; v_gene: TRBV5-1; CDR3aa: CASSLGLSGVGTQYF; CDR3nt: TGCGCCAGCAGCTTGGGGCTTTCGGGGGTTGGGACCCAGTACTTC
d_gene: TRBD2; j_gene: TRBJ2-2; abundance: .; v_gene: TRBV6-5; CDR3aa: CATGTSGGATGELFF; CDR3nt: TGTGCCACCGGGACTAGCGGGGGGGCAACCGGGGAGCTGTTTTTT
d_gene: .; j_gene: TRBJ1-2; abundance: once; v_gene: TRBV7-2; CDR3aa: CASSLISGNPLDGYTF; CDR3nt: TGTGCCAGCAGCTTAATCTCCGGAAACCCTCTTGATGGCTACACCTTC
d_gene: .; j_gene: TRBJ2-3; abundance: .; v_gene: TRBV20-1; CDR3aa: CSASRGQTSTDTQYF; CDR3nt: TGCAGTGCTAGTCGCGGTCAGACTAGCACAGATACGCAGTATTTT
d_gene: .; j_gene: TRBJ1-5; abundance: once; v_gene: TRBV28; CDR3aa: CATLPMGQPQHF; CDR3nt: TGTGCCACCCTACCTATGGGTCAGCCCCAGCATTTT
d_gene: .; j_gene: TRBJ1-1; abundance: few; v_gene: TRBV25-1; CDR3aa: CASITAGTEAFF; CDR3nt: TGTGCCAGCATTACCGCGGGGACTGAAGCTTTCTTT
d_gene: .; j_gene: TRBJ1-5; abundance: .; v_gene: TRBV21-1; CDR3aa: CASRGQPQHF; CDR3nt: TGTGCCAGCAGGGGGCAGCCCCAGCATTTT
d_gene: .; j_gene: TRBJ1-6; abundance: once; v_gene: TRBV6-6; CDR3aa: CASAMGGGGPLHF; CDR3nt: TGTGCCAGCGCCATGGGGGGGGGCGGACCCCTCCACTTT
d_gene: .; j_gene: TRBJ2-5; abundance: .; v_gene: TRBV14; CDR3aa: CASSLLRETQYF; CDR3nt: TGTGCCAGCAGCCTCCTCCGAGAGACCCAGTACTTC
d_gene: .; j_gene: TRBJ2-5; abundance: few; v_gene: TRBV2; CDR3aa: CASSVMMDEYF; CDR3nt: TGTGCCAGCAGTGTTATGATGGACGAGTACTTC
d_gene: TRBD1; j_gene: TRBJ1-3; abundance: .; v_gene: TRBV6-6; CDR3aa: CASSQSSQTGALSGNTIYF; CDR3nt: TGTGCCAGCAGTCAAAGCTCTCAAACAGGGGCCCTCTCTGGAAACACCATATATTTT
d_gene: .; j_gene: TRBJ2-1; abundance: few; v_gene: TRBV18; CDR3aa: CASSPPMGGEQFF; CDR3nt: TGTGCCAGCTCACCACCTATGGGAGGTGAGCAGTTCTTC
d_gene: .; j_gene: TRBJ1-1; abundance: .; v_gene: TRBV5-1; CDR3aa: CASGGGQGGTEAFF; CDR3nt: TGCGCCAGCGGCGGCGGTCAGGGCGGTACTGAAGCTTTCTTT
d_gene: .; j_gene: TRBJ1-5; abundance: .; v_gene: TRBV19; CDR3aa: CASTGGAPRNQPQHF; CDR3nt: TGTGCCAGTACCGGGGGGGCGCCCAGAAATCAGCCCCAGCATTTT
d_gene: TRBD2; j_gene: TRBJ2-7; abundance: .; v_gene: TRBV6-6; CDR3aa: CASSPLAGGPPSYEQYF; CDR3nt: TGTGCCAGCAGTCCCCTAGCGGGAGGGCCTCCCTCCTACGAGCAGTACTTC
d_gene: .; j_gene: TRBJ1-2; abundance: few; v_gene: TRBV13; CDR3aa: CASSLGIGGSNYGYTF; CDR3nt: TGTGCCAGCAGCTTAGGTATTGGGGGGTCTAACTATGGCTACACCTTC
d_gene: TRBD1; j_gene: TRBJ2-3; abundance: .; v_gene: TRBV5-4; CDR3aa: CASTRDSLTDTQYF; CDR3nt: TGTGCCAGCACTCGGGACAGCCTCACAGATACGCAGTATTTT
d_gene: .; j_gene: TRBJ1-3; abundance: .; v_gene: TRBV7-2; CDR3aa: CASSYRESSGNTIYF; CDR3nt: TGTGCCAGCAGCTATCGGGAATCCTCTGGAAACACCATATATTTT
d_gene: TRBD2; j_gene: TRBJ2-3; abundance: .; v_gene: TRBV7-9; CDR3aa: CASSLSAGGGNF; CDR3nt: TGTGCCAGCAGCCTAAGCGCGGGGGGCGGGAATTTT
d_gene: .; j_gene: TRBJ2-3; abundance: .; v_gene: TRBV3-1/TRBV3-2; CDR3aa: CASSQVVDTQYF; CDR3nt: TGTGCCAGCAGCCAAGTTGTAGATACGCAGTATTTT
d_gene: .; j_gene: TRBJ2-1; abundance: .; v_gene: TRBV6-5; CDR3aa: CASSYSTLVFDEQFF; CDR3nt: TGTGCCAGCAGTTACTCTACTCTAGTCTTCGATGAGCAGTTCTTC
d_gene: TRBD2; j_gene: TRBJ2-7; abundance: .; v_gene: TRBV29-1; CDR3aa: CSVVTSGVFKQYF; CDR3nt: TGCAGCGTTGTAACTAGCGGGGTTTTCAAGCAGTACTTC
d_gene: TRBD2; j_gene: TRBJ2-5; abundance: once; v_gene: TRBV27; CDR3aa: CASSYSGGSQETQYF; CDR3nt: TGTGCCAGCAGCTATAGCGGGGGTAGTCAAGAGACCCAGTACTTC
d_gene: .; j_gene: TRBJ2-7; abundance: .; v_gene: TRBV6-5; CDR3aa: CASTLSGISYEQYF; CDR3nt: TGTGCCAGCACCCTTTCGGGGATCTCCTACGAGCAGTACTTC
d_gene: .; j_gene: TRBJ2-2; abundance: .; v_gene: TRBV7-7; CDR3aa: CASSPGPNTGELFF; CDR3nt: TGTGCTAGCAGCCCTGGACCAAACACCGGGGAGCTGTTTTTT
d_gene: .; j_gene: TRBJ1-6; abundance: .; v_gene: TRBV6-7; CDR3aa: CASSYSSLNFRNSPLHF; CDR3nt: TGTGCCAGCAGTTACTCGTCACTAAACTTTAGGAATTCACCCCTCCACTTT
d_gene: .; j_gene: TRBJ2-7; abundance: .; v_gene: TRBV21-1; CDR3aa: CASRSLAGEFEQYF; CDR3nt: TGTGCCAGCCGTTCACTAGCGGGAGAATTCGAGCAGTACTTC
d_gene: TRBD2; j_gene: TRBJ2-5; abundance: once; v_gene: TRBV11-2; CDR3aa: CASSHPSGTSGRAGTQYF; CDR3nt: TGTGCCAGCAGCCACCCATCGGGGACTAGCGGGAGGGCGGGGACCCAGTACTTC
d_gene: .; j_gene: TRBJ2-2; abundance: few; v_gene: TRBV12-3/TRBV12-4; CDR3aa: CASRIYNTGELFF; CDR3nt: TGTGCCAGCAGGATTTATAACACCGGGGAGCTGTTTTTT